This paragraph covers one TCR beta chain sequence. The antigen is unknown. Thawed unstimulated PBMCs were FACS-sorted by CD3, CD4 and CD8 into two populations. Only in-frame clones appear in the TCRdb table, and some are missing; sequencing was by immunoSEQ multiplex PCR. The data show 7,500 to 10,000 clones, around three quarters seen once. This sample is part of a study of T cell clones after liver transplantation. Study context: Samples came from ITN030ST, which attempted immunosuppression withdrawal within 2 years of liver transplantation. Three of the eight recipients were HCV-positive; the rest had non-autoimmune, non-viral transplant indications.

The CDR3 runs to 15 residues. With 2 bases clipped from V and 4 bases from J, the junction kept 4 bases outside the gene matches. Germline CDR1 reads SGHNT; CDR2 reads YYREEE (reference sequence). Points from the study as a whole: Compared with third party-reactive sequences, donor-reactive ones declined more, independent of withdrawal success.

The source material was CD8+ T cells from blood, sampled at the approximately 15-month timepoint. This chain joins TRBV5-4 and TRBJ1-4, with 8 bases identical to TRBD1. The sequence was obtained from a human patient who received a liver transplant. A subset of T cells may come from the graft donor. In nucleotides, the CDR3 is TGTGCCAGCAGCTTTTGGGACAGGCGTAATGAAAAACTGTTTTTT. This sequence encodes CASSFWDRRNEKLFF.